The subject of this entry is one TCR beta chain. Its antigen is as yet unknown. This record belongs to a study of cytomegalovirus exposure and HLA in healthy donors. Broader study findings: The tendency of first-cohort TCR clusters to co-occur in the roughly 130 validation repertoires emerged from a later analysis.

Profiled with immunoSEQ multiplex PCR; TCRdb holds only in-frame clones, not every one. The data contain approximately 230,000 clones, roughly 87% of them singletons. The clonotype was recovered from a man younger than 35 in good health and CMV-seropositive. Sequencing was performed on PBMCs.

CDR3 in DNA: TGTGCCAGCAGTTACTCGGAGAGAACCTACGAGCAGTACTTC. It is translated as CASSYSERTYEQYF. The chain is built from TRBV6-5 and TRBJ2-7; no clear D gene. Looked up from germline, CDR1 is MNHEY and CDR2 is SVGAGI. V lost 0 bases, J lost 2 bases, and 8 bases lay in between. This CDR3 is built from 14 residues.